Following are 5 T cell receptor beta chains from one sample sequenced in a study of technical replicates of blood from a handful of donors. The table came from immunoSEQ multiplex PCR; TCRdb's copy has only in-frame clones and leaves some out. The sample contains 65,000 to 90,000 clones, roughly 93% of which appear only once. The sequenced material came from T cells isolated from PBMCs. All receptors come from a human donor in good health.

The rearrangement links TRBV5-6 to TRBJ1-6; D possibly corresponds to TRBD1 (6 bases). The CDR3 totals 15 residues. Germline CDR1 and CDR2: SGHDT and YYEEEE. Trimming removed 2 bases at V and 7 bases at J, with 13 bases between. The CDR3 nucleotides read TGTGCCAGCAGCTTTTACAGGGAGCCCAATTCACCCCTCCACTTT. Translated: CASSFYREPNSPLHF. The full variable domain, completed using reference TRBV5-6 and TRBJ1-6, is DAGVTQSPTHLIKTRGQQVTLRCSPKSGHDTVSWYQQALGQGPQFIFQYYEEEERQRGNFPDRFSGHQFPNYSSELNVNALLLGDSALYLCASSFYREPNSPLHFGNGTRLTVT.

V gene TRBV7-9 combines with J gene TRBJ2-3; TRBD2 agrees at 7 bases. V dropped 4 bases and J dropped 2; count of bases not matched to a gene: 9. The CDR3 is 16 amino acids. Germline V lookup: CDR1 SEHNR, CDR2 FQNEAQ (reference sequence). This CDR3 reads CASSSWAGLSTDTQYF. CDR3 in DNA: TGTGCCAGCAGCTCTTGGGCGGGACTATCCACAGATACGCAGTATTTT.

The CDR3 region is CASSLDGTGPSSYEQYF. CDR3 nucleotides: TGTGCCAGCAGCTTGGACGGCACAGGTCCAAGCTCCTACGAGCAGTACTTC. V is TRBV5-4 and J is TRBJ2-7, with a tentative D call TRBD1 (5 bases). CDR3 size: 17 residues. V lost 0 bases and J lost 0, with 16 bases in between. Per the germline V gene, CDR1 is SGHNT and CDR2 is YYREEE (reference sequence).

The chain employs TRBV4-1 and TRBJ1-4; unclear D gene. The germline CDR1 and CDR2 sequences are MGHRA and YSYEKL. Trimming stripped 4 bases from V and 5 bases from J, with 14 bases between. The CDR3 length is 15 residues. The CDR3 loop reads CASSLQPGINEKLFF. The CDR3 region has the DNA TGCGCCAGCAGCCTCCAACCAGGTATAAATGAAAAACTGTTTTTT.

This chain joins TRBV29-1 and TRBJ1-2; 8 bases match TRBD1. Per germline, CDR1 SQVTM and CDR2 ANQGSEA. The CDR3 runs 15 residues. V gave up 7 bases and J gave up 1 base; unmatched junction bases: 11. The CDR3 nucleotides are TGCAGCGCGCGGACAGGGATAGTGGGTAACTATGGCTACACCTTC. It codes for CSARTGIVGNYGYTF.